This T cell receptor beta chain was sequenced for a study of immune evolution from preneoplasia to lung adenocarcinoma. General study findings and limits: KRAS-mutant nodules had the highest T cell clonality. Later-stage lesions appeared to have more T cells, more diversity, less clonality. Normal lung had the highest top T cell clone frequencies.

Profiling relied on immunoSEQ multiplex PCR, and the TCRdb table lists in-frame clones only, not all of them. The sample yields 8,000 or so clones, 65% to 90% seen once. Patients had resection in Japan or China between the mid-2010s and the late 2010s. This clone was seen only once. No antigen is known for it. V was pared by 1 base and J by 8 bases, with 12 bases between. The CDR3 totals 14 residues. From germline, CDR1 is SGHDT and CDR2 YYEEEE. This TCR was recovered from a person aged 70 to 79 with lung adenocarcinoma. This chain uses TRBV5-6 with TRBJ1-4; a weak D match, TRBD1 (6 bases). Sequenced material: FFPE minimally invasive lung adenocarcinoma tissue. CDR3 protein: CASSLTGIREKLFF. CDR3 nucleotide sequence: TGTGCCAGCAGCTTGACAGGGATCCGCGAAAAACTGTTTTTT. The whole variable domain, remainder taken from reference TRBV5-6 and TRBJ1-4, is DAGVTQSPTHLIKTRGQQVTLRCSPKSGHDTVSWYQQALGQGPQFIFQYYEEEERQRGNFPDRFSGHQFPNYSSELNVNALLLGDSALYLCASSLTGIREKLFFGSGTQLSVL.